Listed below are T cell receptor beta chains from one sample, sequenced in a study of human T cells and chemical hapten exposure. TCRdb reprocessed the RACE reads via MiXCR and lists one record per CDR3 protein. Among 75,000 to 100,000 distinct CDR3 sequences listed, roughly 12% were seen once. Sequencing was performed on whole blood, taken in connection with sensitization to the hapten diphenylcyclopropenone (DPC). The receptors derive from a woman aged 35 to 49 with alopecia areata. Some clones in this sample may be carry-over from other donors' samples. Both conserved end residues are part of each CDR3. The D gene is left open where the match is weak. Clone size is not always given. Where it is, it says once, few, many or a class for expanded clones.

.	.	TRBJ1-3	TRBV3-1	16	TGTGCCAGCAGCCAAGTAGCCAGCAGCCCTGGAAACACCATATATTTT	CASSQVASSPGNTIYF
.	.	TRBJ2-7	TRBV29-1	13	TGCAGCGTTGAGTCCTCACAGGACTACGAGCAGTACTTC	CSVESSQDYEQYF
.	.	TRBJ1-1	TRBV7-6	14	TGTGCCAGCAGCTTAGGACGGCTGAACACTGAAGCTTTCTTT	CASSLGRLNTEAFF
TRBD1	once	TRBJ1-4	TRBV12-3/TRBV12-4	17	TGTGCCAGCAGTTTAGGGTTACAGGGGGCGGTGTTTGAAAAACTGTTTTTT	CASSLGLQGAVFEKLFF
.	.	TRBJ1-4	TRBV2	14	TGTGCCAGGGGCCGGGATTCAACTAATGAAAAACTGTTTTTT	CARGRDSTNEKLFF
TRBD2	few	TRBJ2-3	TRBV20-1	13	TGCAGTGCTCGACTAGCGGGAGCAGATACGCAGTATTTT	CSARLAGADTQYF
.	few	TRBJ2-7	TRBV3-1	14	TGTGCCAGCAGCCAAGATGCCGGGATCTACGAGCAGTACTTC	CASSQDAGIYEQYF
TRBD2	.	TRBJ2-1	TRBV4-3	14	TGCGCCAGCAGCCAAGCTAGCGGGACGGGCGAGCAGTTCTTC	CASSQASGTGEQFF
.	few	TRBJ1-1	TRBV5-1	14	TGCGCCAGCAGCTTTGAGATAATGAACACTGAAGCTTTCTTT	CASSFEIMNTEAFF
.	many	TRBJ1-2	TRBV7-7	13	TGTGCTAGCACCCCCGTCACGAGGGATGGCTACACCTTC	CASTPVTRDGYTF
.	.	TRBJ1-2	TRBV3-1	13	TGTGCCAGCAGCCAAGTCCGTGGAGGACGCTACACCTTC	CASSQVRGGRYTF
.	many	TRBJ2-2	TRBV29-1	13	TGCAGCGCATCGGAGGTGGCATTTGGGGAGCTGTTTTTT	CSASEVAFGELFF
.	.	TRBJ2-2	TRBV12-3/TRBV12-4	12	TGTGCCAGCAGTTTGGGGGCCGGGGAGCTGTTTTTT	CASSLGAGELFF
TRBD2	many	TRBJ2-5	TRBV7-6	14	TGTGCCAGCAGCTTAGGAGCGGGGAAAGAGACCCAGTACTTC	CASSLGAGKETQYF
.	many	TRBJ2-1	TRBV6-2/TRBV6-3	11	TGTGCCAGCAGTTATATCGATGAGCAGTTCTTC	CASSYIDEQFF
TRBD2	.	TRBJ2-3	TRBV7-3	16	TGTGCCAGCAGCCCCCGGGTAGCGGGCCCGCCAGATACGCAGTATTTT	CASSPRVAGPPDTQYF
.	.	TRBJ2-5	TRBV28	13	TGTGCCAGCAGTTTTCAACTACAAGAGACCCAGTACTTC	CASSFQLQETQYF
.	.	TRBJ2-2	TRBV7-9	16	TGTGCCAGCAGCTCCCCTACTGACGGGATCACCGGGGAGCTGTTTTTT	CASSSPTDGITGELFF
.	many	TRBJ2-7	TRBV5-8	15	TGTGCCAGCAGCTTGGCCCGGGGACCCTCCTACGAGCAGTACTTC	CASSLARGPSYEQYF
.	many	TRBJ1-4	TRBV7-3	15	TGTGCCAGCAGCTTATCAGGGATAGCTAATGAAAAACTGTTTTTT	CASSLSGIANEKLFF
TRBD1	many	TRBJ2-6	TRBV27	16	TGTGCCAGCACCGGACAGGGACAAACTGGGGCCAACGTCCTGACTTTC	CASTGQGQTGANVLTF
.	.	TRBJ1-2	TRBV7-9	12	TGTGCCAGCAGCTTAACTACGGGGCCCTACACCTTC	CASSLTTGPYTF
.	.	TRBJ1-5	TRBV7-9	13	TGTGCCAGCAGCTTAGGGGCAGAGCAGCCCCAGCATTTT	CASSLGAEQPQHF
.	many	TRBJ1-2	TRBV28	13	TGTGCCAGCAGTTTAGAGACTGATACTGGCTACACCTTC	CASSLETDTGYTF
.	few	TRBJ2-3	TRBV7-3	14	TGTGCCAGCAGCCCCAGCGGGTGGGTCGATACGCAGTATTTT	CASSPSGWVDTQYF
TRBD2	few	TRBJ2-2	TRBV28	17	TGTGCCAGCAGTTCTCCGGGACTAGCACCGAAGGCGGGGGAGCTGTTTTTT	CASSSPGLAPKAGELFF
.	.	TRBJ2-1	TRBV10-3	14	TGTGCCATCAGCGGCGGGGGCGCCTACAATGAGCAGTTCTTC	CAISGGGAYNEQFF
TRBD2	.	TRBJ2-1	TRBV20-1	16	TGCAGTGCTAGAGGATCTAGCGGGATCGGGTACAATGAGCAGTTCTTC	CSARGSSGIGYNEQFF
.	.	TRBJ1-2	TRBV18	13	TGTGCCAGCTCACCACGGGGTCTTGCTGGCTACACCTTC	CASSPRGLAGYTF
.	few	TRBJ2-4	TRBV25-1	10	TGTGCCAGCCGGGGGAACATTCAGTACTTC	CASRGNIQYF
.	.	TRBJ2-2	TRBV12-3/TRBV12-4	15	TGTGCCAGCGGGGGGCGGGACAGGAACACCGGGGAGCTGTTTTTT	CASGGRDRNTGELFF
TRBD1	.	TRBJ1-2	TRBV7-2	13	TGTGCCAGCAGCTTGGGACAGAACTATGGCTACACCTTC	CASSLGQNYGYTF
.	.	TRBJ2-1	TRBV6-2/TRBV6-3	12	TGTGCCAGCAGTACCGCAGGTCCAGGGCAGTTCTTC	CASSTAGPGQFF
.	.	TRBJ2-6	TRBV12-3/TRBV12-4	17	TGTGCCAGCAGTTCAAGCTGGGGGAGCTCTGGGGCCAACGTCCTGACTTTC	CASSSSWGSSGANVLTF
.	.	TRBJ1-2	TRBV9	17	TGTGCCAGCAGTGCGAACGAGGGGATTCGGGCTAACTATGGCTACACCTTC	CASSANEGIRANYGYTF
.	few	TRBJ2-1	TRBV11-3	14	TGTGCCAGCAGCCCAGCGCTCGGGAACAATGAGCAGTTCTTC	CASSPALGNNEQFF
TRBD2	many	TRBJ2-3	TRBV28	17	TGTGCCAGCAGTTTAAGGACCCTAGCGGGAGGGAAAGATACGCAGTATTTT	CASSLRTLAGGKDTQYF
.	.	TRBJ2-1	TRBV7-2	15	TGTGCCAGCAGCTTAGCAAGGGGCTCCTACAATGAGCAGTTCTTC	CASSLARGSYNEQFF
.	few	TRBJ2-2	TRBV7-3	14	TGTGCCAGCAGCATTAGCGGTAACACCGGGGAGCTGTTTTTT	CASSISGNTGELFF
.	.	TRBJ1-1	TRBV15	14	TGTGCCACCAGCAGAGTTAGAGCAGGCACTGAAGCTTTCTTT	CATSRVRAGTEAFF
TRBD1	.	TRBJ2-3	TRBV28	17	TGTGCCAGCACTGGGACAGGGAGGATTCCTAGCACAGATACGCAGTATTTT	CASTGTGRIPSTDTQYF
.	many	TRBJ2-7	TRBV10-3	14	TGTGCCATCAGTAAGCGGCAGGGGAACTACGAGCAGTACTTC	CAISKRQGNYEQYF
.	.	TRBJ2-3	TRBV6-2/TRBV6-3	14	TGTGCCAGCAGTTACTCGCACCTAGGCTCGACGCAGTATTTT	CASSYSHLGSTQYF
.	few	TRBJ2-3	TRBV7-8	17	TGTGCCAGCAGCCGACCCCCGGGAGCCCTATCCTCAGATACGCAGTATTTT	CASSRPPGALSSDTQYF